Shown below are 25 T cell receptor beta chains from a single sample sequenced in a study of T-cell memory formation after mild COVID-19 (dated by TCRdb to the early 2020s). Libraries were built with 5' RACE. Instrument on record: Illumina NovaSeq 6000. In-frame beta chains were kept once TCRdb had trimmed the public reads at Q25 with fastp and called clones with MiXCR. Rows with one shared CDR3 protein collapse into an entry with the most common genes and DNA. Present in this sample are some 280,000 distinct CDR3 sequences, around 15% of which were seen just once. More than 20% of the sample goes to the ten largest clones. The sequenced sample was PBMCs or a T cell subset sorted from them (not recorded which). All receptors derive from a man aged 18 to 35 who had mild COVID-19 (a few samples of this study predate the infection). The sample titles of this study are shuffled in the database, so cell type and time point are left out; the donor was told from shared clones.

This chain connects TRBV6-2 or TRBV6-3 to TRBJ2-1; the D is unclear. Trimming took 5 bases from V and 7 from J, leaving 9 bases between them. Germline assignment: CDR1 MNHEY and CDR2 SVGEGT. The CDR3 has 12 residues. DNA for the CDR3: TGTGCCAGCAGTACTGGATTGAATGAGCAGTTCTTC. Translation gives CASSTGLNEQFF.

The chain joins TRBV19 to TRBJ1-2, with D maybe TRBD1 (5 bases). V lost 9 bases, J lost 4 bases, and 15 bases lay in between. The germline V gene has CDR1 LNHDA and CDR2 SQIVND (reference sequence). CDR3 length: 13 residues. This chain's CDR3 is CASQPGTAYGYTF. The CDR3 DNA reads TGTGCCAGCCAACCGGGGACGGCCTATGGCTACACCTTC. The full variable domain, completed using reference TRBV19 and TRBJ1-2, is DGGITQSPKYLFRKEGQNVTLSCEQNLNHDAMYWYRQDPGQGLRLIYYSQIVNDFQKGDIAEGYSVSREKKESFPLTVTSAQKNPTAFYLCASQPGTAYGYTFGSGTRLTVV.

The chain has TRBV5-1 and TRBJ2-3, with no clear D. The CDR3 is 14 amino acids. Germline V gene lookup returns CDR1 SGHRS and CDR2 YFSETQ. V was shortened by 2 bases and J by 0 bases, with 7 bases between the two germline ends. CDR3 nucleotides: TGCGCCAGCAGCTTCAGTCTTAGCACAGATACGCAGTATTTT. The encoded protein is CASSFSLSTDTQYF.

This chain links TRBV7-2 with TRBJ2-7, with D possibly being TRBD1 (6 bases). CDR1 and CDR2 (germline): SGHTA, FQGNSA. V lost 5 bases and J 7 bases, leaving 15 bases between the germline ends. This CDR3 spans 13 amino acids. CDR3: CASSPGRGREQYF. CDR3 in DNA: TGTGCCAGCAGCCCAGGCAGGGGCAGGGAGCAGTACTTC.

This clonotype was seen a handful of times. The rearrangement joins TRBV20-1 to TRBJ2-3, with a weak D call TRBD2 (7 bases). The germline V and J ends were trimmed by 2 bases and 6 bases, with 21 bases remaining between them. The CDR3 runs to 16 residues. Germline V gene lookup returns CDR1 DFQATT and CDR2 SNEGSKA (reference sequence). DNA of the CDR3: TGCAGTGCTAGACCTCATAGGGGGGGGCCTGTCGATACGCAGTATTTT. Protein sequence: CSARPHRGGPVDTQYF.

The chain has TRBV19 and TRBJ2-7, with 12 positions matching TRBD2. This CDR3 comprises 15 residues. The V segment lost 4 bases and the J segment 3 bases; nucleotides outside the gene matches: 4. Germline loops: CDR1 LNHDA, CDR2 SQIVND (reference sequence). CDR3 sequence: CASSSGLAGYYEQYF. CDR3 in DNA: TGTGCCAGTAGTAGCGGACTAGCGGGGTACTACGAGCAGTACTTC.

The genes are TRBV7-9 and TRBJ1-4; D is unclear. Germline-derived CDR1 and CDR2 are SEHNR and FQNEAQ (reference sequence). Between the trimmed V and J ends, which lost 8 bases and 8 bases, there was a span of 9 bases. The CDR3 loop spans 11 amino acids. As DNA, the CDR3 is TGTGCCAGCGCCACTGGCGAAAAACTGTTTTTT. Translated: CASATGEKLFF.

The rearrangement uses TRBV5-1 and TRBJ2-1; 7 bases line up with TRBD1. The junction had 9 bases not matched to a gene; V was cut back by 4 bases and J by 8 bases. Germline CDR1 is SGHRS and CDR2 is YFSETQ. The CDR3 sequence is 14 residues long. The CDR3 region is CASSTQGSEDEQFF. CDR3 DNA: TGCGCCAGCAGCACACAGGGGAGTGAGGATGAGCAGTTCTTC.

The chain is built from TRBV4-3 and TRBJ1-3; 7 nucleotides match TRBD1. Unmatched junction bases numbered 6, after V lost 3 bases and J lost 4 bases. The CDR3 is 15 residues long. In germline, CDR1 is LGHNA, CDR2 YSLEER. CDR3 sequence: CASSQGWDRGNTIYF. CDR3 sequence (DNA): TGCGCCAGCAGCCAGGGATGGGACAGAGGAAACACCATATATTTT.

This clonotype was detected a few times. The CDR3 protein is CASSLRGFVTKNIQYF. The DNA for the CDR3 is TGTGCCAGCAGTTTGAGGGGGTTCGTAACCAAAAACATTCAGTACTTC. This chain connects TRBV12-3 or TRBV12-4 to TRBJ2-4; maybe TRBD1 (6 bases). The CDR3 sequence is 16 residues long. V was pared by 3 bases and J by 2 bases, with 14 bases between.

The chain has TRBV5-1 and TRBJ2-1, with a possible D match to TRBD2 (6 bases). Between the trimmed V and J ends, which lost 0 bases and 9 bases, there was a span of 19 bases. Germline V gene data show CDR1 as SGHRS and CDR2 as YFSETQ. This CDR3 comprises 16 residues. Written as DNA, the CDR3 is TGCGCCAGCAGCTTGGGGGCGGGGCGAGGTGGTAGTGAGCAGTTCTTC. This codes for CASSLGAGRGGSEQFF.

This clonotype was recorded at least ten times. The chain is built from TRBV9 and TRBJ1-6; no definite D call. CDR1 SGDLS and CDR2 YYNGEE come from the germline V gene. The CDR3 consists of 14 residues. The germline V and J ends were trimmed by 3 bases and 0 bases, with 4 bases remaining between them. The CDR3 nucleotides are TGTGCCAGCAGCGAAAGCTCCTATAATTCACCCCTCCACTTT. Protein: CASSESSYNSPLHF.

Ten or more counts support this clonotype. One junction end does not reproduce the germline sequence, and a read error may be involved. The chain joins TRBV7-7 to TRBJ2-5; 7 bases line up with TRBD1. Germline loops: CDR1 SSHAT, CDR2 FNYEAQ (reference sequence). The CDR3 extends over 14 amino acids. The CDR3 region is CASSLTGPVETQYF. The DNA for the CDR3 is TGTGCTAGCAGCCTGACAGGGCCGGTAGAGACCCAGTACTTC.

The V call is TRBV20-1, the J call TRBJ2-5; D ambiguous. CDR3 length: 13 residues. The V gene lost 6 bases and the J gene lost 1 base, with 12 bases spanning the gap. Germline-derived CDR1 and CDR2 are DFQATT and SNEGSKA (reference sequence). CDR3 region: CSATLPTQETQYF. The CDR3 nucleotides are TGCAGTGCCACGCTGCCAACCCAAGAGACCCAGTACTTC.

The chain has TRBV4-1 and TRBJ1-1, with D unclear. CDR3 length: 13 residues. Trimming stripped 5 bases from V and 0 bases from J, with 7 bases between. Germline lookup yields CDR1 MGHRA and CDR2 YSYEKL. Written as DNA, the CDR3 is TGCGCCAGCAGCGGAAAAATGAACACTGAAGCTTTCTTT. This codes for CASSGKMNTEAFF.

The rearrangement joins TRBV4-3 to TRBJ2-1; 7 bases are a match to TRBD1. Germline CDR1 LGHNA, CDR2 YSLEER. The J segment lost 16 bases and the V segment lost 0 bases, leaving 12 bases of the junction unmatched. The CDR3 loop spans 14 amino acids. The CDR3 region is CASSQDGTQGDIFF. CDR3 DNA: TGCGCCAGCAGCCAAGATGGAACCCAGGGGGATATTTTCTTC.

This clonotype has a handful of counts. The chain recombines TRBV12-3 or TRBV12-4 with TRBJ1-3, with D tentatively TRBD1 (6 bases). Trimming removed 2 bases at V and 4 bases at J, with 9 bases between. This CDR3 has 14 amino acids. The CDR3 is CASSLRGSGNTIYF. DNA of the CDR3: TGTGCCAGCAGTTTAAGGGGGTCGGGAAACACCATATATTTT.

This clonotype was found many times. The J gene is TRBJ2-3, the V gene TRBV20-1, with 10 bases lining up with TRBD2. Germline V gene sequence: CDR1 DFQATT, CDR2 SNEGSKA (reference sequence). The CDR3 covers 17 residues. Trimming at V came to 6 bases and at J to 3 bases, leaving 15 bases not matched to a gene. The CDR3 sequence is CSAPLEAGGLRTDTQYF. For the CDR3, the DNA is TGCAGTGCCCCGCTGGAAGCGGGGGGGCTTCGGACAGATACGCAGTATTTT.

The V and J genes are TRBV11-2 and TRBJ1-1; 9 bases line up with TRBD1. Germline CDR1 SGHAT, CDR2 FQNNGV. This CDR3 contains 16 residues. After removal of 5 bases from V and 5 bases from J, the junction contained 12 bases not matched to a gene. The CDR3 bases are TGTGCCAGCAGCCTCTTGGGCGGGACAGGGATTACTGAAGCTTTCTTT. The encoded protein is CASSLLGGTGITEAFF.

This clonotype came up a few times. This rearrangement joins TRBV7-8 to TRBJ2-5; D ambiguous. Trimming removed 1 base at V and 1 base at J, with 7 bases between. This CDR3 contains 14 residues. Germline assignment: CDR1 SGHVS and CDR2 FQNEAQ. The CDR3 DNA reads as TGTGCCAGCAGCTTAGGGGCACGCCAAGAGACCCAGTACTTC. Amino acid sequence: CASSLGARQETQYF.

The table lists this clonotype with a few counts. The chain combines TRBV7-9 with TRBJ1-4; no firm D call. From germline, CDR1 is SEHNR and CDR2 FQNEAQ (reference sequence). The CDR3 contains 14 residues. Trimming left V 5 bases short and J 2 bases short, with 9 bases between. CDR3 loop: CASSLMGTNEKLFF. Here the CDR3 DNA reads TGTGCCAGCAGCCTCATGGGGACTAATGAAAAACTGTTTTTT. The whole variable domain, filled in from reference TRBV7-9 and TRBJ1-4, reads DTGVSQNPRHKITKRGQNVTFRCDPISEHNRLYWYRQTLGQGPEFLTYFQNEAQLEKSRLLSDRFSAERPKGSFSTLEIQRTEQGDSAMYLCASSLMGTNEKLFFGSGTQLSVL.

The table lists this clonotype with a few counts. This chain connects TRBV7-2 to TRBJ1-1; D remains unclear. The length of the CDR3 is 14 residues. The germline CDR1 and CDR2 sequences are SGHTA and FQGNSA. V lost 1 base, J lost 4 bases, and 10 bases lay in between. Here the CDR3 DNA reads TGTGCCAGCAGCTTAGTGGAGGGCGGCACTGAAGCTTTCTTT. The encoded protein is CASSLVEGGTEAFF.

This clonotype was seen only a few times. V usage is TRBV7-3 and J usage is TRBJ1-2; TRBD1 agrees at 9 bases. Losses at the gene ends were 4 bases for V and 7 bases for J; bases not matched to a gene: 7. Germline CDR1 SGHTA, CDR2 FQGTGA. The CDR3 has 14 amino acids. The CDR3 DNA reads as TGTGCCAGCAGCTCAGGGACAGGGTTGGGTGGCTACACCTTC. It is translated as CASSSGTGLGGYTF.

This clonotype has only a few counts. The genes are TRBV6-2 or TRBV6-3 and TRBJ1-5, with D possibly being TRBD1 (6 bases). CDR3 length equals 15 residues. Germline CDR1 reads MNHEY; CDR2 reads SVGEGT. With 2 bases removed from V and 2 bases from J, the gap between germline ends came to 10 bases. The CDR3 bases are TGTGCCAGCAGTTACAGGGGGGGCGGCAATCAGCCCCAGCATTTT. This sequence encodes CASSYRGGGNQPQHF.

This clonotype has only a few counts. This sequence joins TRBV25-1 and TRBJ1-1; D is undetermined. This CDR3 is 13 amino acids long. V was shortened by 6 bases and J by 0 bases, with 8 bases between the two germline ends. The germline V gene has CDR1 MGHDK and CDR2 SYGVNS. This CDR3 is CASRGRMNTEAFF. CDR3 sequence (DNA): TGTGCCAGCAGAGGCCGAATGAACACTGAAGCTTTCTTT.